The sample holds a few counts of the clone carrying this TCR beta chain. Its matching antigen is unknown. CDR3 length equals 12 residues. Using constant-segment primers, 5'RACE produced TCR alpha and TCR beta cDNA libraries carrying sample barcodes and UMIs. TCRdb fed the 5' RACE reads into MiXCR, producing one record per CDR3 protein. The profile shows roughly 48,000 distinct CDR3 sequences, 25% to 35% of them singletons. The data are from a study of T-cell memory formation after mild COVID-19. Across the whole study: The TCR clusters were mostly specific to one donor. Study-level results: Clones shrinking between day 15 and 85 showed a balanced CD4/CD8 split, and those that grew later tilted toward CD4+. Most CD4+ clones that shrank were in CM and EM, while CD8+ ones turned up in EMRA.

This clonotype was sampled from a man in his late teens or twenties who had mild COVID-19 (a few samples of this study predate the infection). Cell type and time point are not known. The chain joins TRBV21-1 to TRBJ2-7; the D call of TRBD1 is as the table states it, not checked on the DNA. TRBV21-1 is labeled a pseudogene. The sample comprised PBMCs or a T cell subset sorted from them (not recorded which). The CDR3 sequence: CASSKTGNEQYV. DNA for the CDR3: TGTGCCAGCAGCAAGACAGGGAACGAGCAGTACGTC.